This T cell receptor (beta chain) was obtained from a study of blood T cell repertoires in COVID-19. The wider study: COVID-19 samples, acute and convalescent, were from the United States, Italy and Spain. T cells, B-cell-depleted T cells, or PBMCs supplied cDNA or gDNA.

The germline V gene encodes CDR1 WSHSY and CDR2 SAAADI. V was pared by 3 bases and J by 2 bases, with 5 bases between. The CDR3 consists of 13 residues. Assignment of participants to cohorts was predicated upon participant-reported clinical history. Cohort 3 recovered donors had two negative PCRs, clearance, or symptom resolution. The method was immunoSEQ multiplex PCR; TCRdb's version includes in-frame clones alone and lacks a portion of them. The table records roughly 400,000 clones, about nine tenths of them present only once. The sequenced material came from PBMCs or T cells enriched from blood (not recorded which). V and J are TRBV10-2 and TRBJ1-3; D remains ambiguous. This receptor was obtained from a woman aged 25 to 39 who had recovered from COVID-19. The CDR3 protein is CASSDTPGNTIYF. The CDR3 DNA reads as TGCGCCAGCAGTGACACACCTGGAAACACCATATATTTT.